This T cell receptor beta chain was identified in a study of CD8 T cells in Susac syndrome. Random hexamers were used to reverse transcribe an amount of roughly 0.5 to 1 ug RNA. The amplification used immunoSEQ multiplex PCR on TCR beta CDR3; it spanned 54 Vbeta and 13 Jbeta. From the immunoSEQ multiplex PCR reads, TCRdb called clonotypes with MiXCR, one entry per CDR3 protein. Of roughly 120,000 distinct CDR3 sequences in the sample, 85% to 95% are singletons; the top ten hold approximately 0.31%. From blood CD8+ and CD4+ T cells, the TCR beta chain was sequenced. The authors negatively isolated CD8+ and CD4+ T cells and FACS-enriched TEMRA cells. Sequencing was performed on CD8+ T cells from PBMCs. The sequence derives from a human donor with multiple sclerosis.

As DNA, the CDR3 is TGTGCCAGCAGCTTTTTCAGAGGGGACCAAGAGACCCAGTACTTC. Its protein product is CASSFFRGDQETQYF. The chain has TRBV7-2 and TRBJ2-5; D is perhaps TRBD1 or TRBD2 (5 bases each). Trimming took off 3 bases at V and 0 bases at J, with 11 bases between the two ends. Germline CDR1 and CDR2: SGHTA and FQGNSA. The CDR3 spans 15 residues.